This is a list of T cell receptor beta chains from one sample in a study of Ad26.COV2.S vaccination and SARS-CoV-2 variants. The protocol was immunoSEQ multiplex PCR, while the TCRdb copy is restricted to in-frame clones and leaves out a portion. In the table there are about 350,000 clones, about 87% of which are singletons. This specimen was peripheral blood, taken in a trial of Ad26.COV2.S vaccine versus placebo. All receptors come from a person aged 18 to 59 who received the Ad26.COV2.S COVID-19 vaccine or a placebo. Both conserved end residues are part of each CDR3. The order of the fields is J gene, D gene, clone size, V gene, CDR3 DNA, CDR3 protein. A D gene is named only where the DNA matches it firmly. Where a row states a size, it is once, few, many or the class of an expanded clone; other rows omit it.

TRBJ2-2	-	-	TRBV5-1	TGCGCCAGCAGTTCACGAGCCGGGACCTCGAACACCGGGGAGCTGTTTTTT	CASSSRAGTSNTGELFF
TRBJ2-3	-	once	TRBV11-2	TGTGCCAGCAGCTTCCCAAGCACAGATACGCAGTATTTT	CASSFPSTDTQYF
TRBJ2-1	-	-	TRBV10-3	TGTGCCTCATCTCCCGGGCTCCCCGGACCGAATGAGCAGTTCTTC	CASSPGLPGPNEQFF
TRBJ2-7	-	-	TRBV21-1	TGTGCCAGCAGCCGGTTTAAAGGGGGAGCCCCAGGGGCCTCCTACGAGCAGTACTTC	CASSRFKGGAPGASYEQYF
TRBJ2-3	TRBD2	-	TRBV5-4	TGTGCCAGCAGCTTGGGGGGACTAGCGAGTTCAGATACGCAGTATTTT	CASSLGGLASSDTQYF
TRBJ2-7	-	-	TRBV4-2	TGTGCCAGCAGACAAGCCCTAGTGGGGCAGTTTTACGAGCAGTACTTC	CASRQALVGQFYEQYF
TRBJ2-7	-	once	TRBV11-1	TGTGCCAGCAGCTTAGTTGAGGGATACGAGCAGTACTTC	CASSLVEGYEQYF
TRBJ2-7	-	-	TRBV9	TGTGCCAGCAGCACAGCAGGGGGGGCCTACGAGCAGTACTTC	CASSTAGGAYEQYF
TRBJ2-7	-	-	TRBV9	TGTGCCAGCAGCCCGGTCGGGGGTAGCTTTTACGAGCAGTACTTC	CASSPVGGSFYEQYF
TRBJ1-2	-	-	TRBV30	TGTGCCTGGAGTGTAAAGGTTCCTAACTATGGCTACACCTTC	CAWSVKVPNYGYTF
TRBJ2-7	TRBD1	-	TRBV19	TGTGCCAGTAGTACCGGACAGGGCTACGAGCAGTACTTC	CASSTGQGYEQYF
TRBJ1-1	-	-	TRBV7-2	TGTGCCAGCAGCTTTAGTGTCCGGGGGGGCACTGAAGCTTTCTTT	CASSFSVRGGTEAFF
TRBJ2-5	-	-	TRBV12-3/TRBV12-4	TGTGCCAGCAGACCACAGGGTTGGGAGACCCAGTACTTC	CASRPQGWETQYF